This paragraph reports one TCR beta chain. As yet, its antigen is unknown. Among the hyperthyroidism patients, all were newly diagnosed, aged 18 to 65, with under 2 months' duration. Uncontrolled infections, other autoimmune diseases, pregnancy or lactation barred patients from enrollment. The record originates from a study of Graves' ophthalmopathy and Graves' hyperthyroidism. Findings and caveats of the study: Blood also carried most expanded thyroid clonotypes exceeding 0.001 frequency.

The germline CDR1 and CDR2 sequences are SGHRS and YFSETQ. Trimming cost V 4 bases and J 2 bases, with 10 bases left between them. CDR3 length equals 15 residues. RNA transcripts were the template, and TCR beta CDR3 regions were amplified from them. Amplification began with first-round RT-PCR using HTBI primers, then second-round multiplex PCR was performed. TCRdb reanalysed the multiplex PCR reads using MiXCR and keeps one entry per CDR3 protein. This sample yields roughly 1.1 million distinct CDR3 sequences, of which approximately 35% are seen a single time; around 10% belongs to the top ten. This sequence originates from an adult man with Graves' hyperthyroidism. Sequencing was done on a sample of peripheral blood or thyroid tissue (not recorded which). The genes are TRBV5-1 and TRBJ2-6; D gene ambiguous. The chain's CDR3 is CASSPTTPGANVLTF. For the CDR3, the DNA is TGCGCCAGCAGCCCCACTACGCCTGGGGCCAACGTCCTGACTTTC. The variable domain in full, completed from reference TRBV5-1 and TRBJ2-6, reads KAGVTQTPRYLIKTRGQQVTLSCSPISGHRSVSWYQQTPGQGLQFLFEYFSETQRNKGNFPGRFSGRQFSNSRSEMNVSTLELGDSALYLCASSPTTPGANVLTFGAGSRLTVL.